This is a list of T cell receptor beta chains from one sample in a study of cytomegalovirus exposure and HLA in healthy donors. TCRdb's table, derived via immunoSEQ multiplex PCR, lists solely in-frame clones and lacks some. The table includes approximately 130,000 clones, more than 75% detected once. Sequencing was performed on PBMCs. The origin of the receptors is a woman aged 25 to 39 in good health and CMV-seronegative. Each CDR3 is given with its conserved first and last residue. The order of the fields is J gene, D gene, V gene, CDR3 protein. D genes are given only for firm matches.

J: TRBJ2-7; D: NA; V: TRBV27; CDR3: CASSLGDPGVYEQYF
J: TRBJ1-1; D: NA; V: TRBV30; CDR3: CAWSVTRNTEAFF
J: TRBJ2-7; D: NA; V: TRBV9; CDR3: CASSAGGFEQYF
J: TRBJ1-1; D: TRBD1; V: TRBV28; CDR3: CASGEMVDRATEAFF
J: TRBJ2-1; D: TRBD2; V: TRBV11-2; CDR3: CASSGLAGGRGEQFF
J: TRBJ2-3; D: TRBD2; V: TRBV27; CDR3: CASSATSGGAPDTQYF
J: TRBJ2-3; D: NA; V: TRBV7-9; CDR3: CASSPTGVDTQYF
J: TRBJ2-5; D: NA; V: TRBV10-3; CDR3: CAISESRETQYF
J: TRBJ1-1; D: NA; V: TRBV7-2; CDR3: CASSSNRANTEAFF
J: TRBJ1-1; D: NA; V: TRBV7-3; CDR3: CASSFGGVLPEAFF
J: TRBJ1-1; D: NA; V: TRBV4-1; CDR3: CASSQFRGAEDTEAFF
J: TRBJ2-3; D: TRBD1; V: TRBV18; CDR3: CASSGDRGGTDTQYF
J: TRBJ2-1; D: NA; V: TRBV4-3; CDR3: CASSRNRGDYNEQFF
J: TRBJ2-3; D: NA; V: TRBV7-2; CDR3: CASSLITSYTDTQYF
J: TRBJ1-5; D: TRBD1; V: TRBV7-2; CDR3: CASSRTGEQPQHF
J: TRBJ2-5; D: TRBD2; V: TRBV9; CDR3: CASSVGLAVQETQYF
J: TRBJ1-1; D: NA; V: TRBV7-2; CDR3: CASTEPDSRLNTEAFF
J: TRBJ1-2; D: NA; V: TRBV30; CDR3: CAWSHTGSVGYTF
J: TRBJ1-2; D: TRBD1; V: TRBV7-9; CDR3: CASSLAGTGGGYTF
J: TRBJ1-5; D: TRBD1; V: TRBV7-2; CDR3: CASSPFGQVHQPQHF
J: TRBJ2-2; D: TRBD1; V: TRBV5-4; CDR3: CASSFGTGNTGELFF
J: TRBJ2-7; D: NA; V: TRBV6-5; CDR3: CASRASGSSYEQYF
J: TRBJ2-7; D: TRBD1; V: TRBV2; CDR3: CASSASTGGFNEQYF
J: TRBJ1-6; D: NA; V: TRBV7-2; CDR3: CASSAAGQIYNSPLHF
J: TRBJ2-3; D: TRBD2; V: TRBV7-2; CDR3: CASSPMGGYTQYF
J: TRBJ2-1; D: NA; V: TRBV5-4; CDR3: CASSPSYNEQFF
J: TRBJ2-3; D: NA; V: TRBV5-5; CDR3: CASSRVNTDTQYF
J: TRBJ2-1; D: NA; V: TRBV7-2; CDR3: CASSLAGLSYNEQFF
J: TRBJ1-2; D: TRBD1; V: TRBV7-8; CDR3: CASSLAGQGNYGYTF
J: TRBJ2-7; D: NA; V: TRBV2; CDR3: CASRPGRDEQYF
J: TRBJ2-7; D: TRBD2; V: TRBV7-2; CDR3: CASSWTSGSGPSSYEQYF
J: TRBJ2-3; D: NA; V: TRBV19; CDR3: CASSIDSGTDTQYF
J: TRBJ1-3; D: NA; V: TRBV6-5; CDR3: CASRSQGLSGNTIYF
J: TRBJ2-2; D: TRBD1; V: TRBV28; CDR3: CASRGRTGTGELFF
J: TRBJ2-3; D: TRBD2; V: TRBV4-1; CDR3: CASSQGVAGVHRYNTQYF
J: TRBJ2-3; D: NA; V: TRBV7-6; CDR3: CASSPNLRGIDTQYF
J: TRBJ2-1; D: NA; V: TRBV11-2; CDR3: CASSLDRWGRNEQFF
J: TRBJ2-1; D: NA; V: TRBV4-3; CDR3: CASSQDSRSVYNEQFF
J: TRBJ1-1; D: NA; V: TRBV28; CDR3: CASSLTGTTEAFF
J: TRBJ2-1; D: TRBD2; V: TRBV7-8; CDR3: CASSLQTSGSYNEQFF
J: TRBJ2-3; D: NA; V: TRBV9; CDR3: CASSVGARGVDTQYF
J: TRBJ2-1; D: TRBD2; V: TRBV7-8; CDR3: CASSLRWGGEQFF
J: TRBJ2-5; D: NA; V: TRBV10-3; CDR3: CAISGRDLETQYF
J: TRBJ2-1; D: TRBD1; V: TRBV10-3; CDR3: CAISGPRDRVVDEQFF
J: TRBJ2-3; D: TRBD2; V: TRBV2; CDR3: CASRARGGSTDTQYF
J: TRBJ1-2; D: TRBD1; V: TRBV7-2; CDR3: CASSLAYGQGARDGYTF
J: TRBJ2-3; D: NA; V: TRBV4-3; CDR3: CASSQDGGTGFEQYF
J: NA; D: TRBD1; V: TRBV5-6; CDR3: CASSVGTGLSLYEQYF
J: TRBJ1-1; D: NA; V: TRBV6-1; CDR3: CASILSGYSEAFF
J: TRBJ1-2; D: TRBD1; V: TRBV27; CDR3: CASSLAGGYYGYTF
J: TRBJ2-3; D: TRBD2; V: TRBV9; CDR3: CASSTPSGGVILTDTQYF
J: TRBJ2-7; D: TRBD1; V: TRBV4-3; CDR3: CASSQDRGQGVYEQYF
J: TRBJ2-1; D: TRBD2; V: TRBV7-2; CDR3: CASSLRGKRVTGGDEQFF
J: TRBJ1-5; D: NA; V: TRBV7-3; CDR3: CASSLLRFWGNQPQHF
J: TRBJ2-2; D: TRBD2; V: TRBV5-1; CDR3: CATKPWTSGSHPGSGELFF
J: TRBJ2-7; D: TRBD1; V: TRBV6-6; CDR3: CASRRTGGANEQYF
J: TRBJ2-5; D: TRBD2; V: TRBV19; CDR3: CASSISPSSGGPRQETQYF
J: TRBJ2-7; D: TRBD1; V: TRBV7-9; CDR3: CASSPGTVVYEQYF
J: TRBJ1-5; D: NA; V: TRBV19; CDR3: CATYRGGHGQPQHF